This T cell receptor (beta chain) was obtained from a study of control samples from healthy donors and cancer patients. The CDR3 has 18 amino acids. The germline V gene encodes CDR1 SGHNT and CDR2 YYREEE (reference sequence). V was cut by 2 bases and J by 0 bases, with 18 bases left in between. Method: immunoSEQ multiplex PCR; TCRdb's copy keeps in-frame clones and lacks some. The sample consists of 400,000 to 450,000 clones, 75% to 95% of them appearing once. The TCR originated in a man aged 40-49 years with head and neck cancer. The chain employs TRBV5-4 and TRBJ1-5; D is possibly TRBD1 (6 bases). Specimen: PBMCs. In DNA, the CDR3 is TGTGCCAGCAGCTTTGGGGGCGGAAGTCACTATAGCAATCAGCCCCAGCATTTT. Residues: CASSFGGGSHYSNQPQHF. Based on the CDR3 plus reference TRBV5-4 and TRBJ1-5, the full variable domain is ETGVTQSPTHLIKTRGQQVTLRCSSQSGHNTVSWYQQALGQGPQFIFQYYREEENGRGNFPPRFSGLQFPNYSSELNVNALELDDSALYLCASSFGGGSHYSNQPQHFGDGTRLSIL.